The 25 T cell receptor beta chains reported below all come from one sample, sequenced in a study of blood T cell repertoires in COVID-19. Sequencing was performed with immunoSEQ multiplex PCR; in TCRdb, only in-frame clones are kept and a portion is missing. The sample carries some 170,000 clones, 82% recorded once. Sample: peripheral blood. The receptors were sampled from a woman aged 70-85 years with acute or convalescent COVID-19.

The chain is built from TRBV7-2 and TRBJ1-1, with 7 bases fitting TRBD1. Germline CDR1 is SGHTA and CDR2 is FQGNSA. The CDR3 contains 14 residues. Trimming took 5 bases from V and 5 from J; bases not matched to a gene: 8. CDR3 protein: CASSPSGGGTEAFF. DNA for the CDR3: TGTGCCAGCAGCCCCTCAGGGGGTGGGACTGAAGCTTTCTTT.

The chain has TRBV7-9 and TRBJ1-5, with D possibly matching TRBD1 (5 bases). The CDR3 totals 16 residues. The germline gives CDR1 SEHNR, CDR2 FQNEAQ (reference sequence). Trimming stripped 3 bases from V and 6 bases from J, with 18 bases between. CDR3 protein: CASSLEGGQGPQPQHF. CDR3 bases: TGTGCCAGCAGCTTGGAGGGAGGGCAGGGCCCTCAGCCCCAGCATTTT. Full variable domain (outside the CDR3, taken from reference TRBV7-9 and TRBJ1-5): DTGVSQNPRHKITKRGQNVTFRCDPISEHNRLYWYRQTLGQGPEFLTYFQNEAQLEKSRLLSDRFSAERPKGSFSTLEIQRTEQGDSAMYLCASSLEGGQGPQPQHFGDGTRLSIL.

The chain carries TRBV5-4 and TRBJ1-1; 8 positions agree with TRBD1. Per germline, CDR1 SGHNT and CDR2 YYREEE (reference sequence). This CDR3 has 16 amino acids. V shed 0 bases, J shed 1 base, and the junction held 5 bases outside the gene matches. CDR3 region: CASSLAWTGTNTEAFF. The DNA for the CDR3 is TGTGCCAGCAGCTTGGCGTGGACAGGGACGAACACTGAAGCTTTCTTT.

V and J are TRBV25-1 and TRBJ2-1; perhaps TRBD2 as D (6 bases). Germline V lookup: CDR1 MGHDK, CDR2 SYGVNS. The length of the CDR3 is 14 residues. V shed 7 bases and J shed 4 bases, with 14 bases lying between them. CDR3 sequence: CASTDPGVYNEQFF. CDR3 nucleotide sequence: TGTGCCAGCACCGATCCGGGGGTTTACAATGAGCAGTTCTTC.

V and J are TRBV29-1 and TRBJ2-7; D is perhaps TRBD1 (5 bases). There are 12 residues in the CDR3. Trimming left V 6 bases short and J 2 bases short, with 11 bases between. CDR1 and CDR2 (germline): SQVTM, ANQGSEA. The CDR3 DNA is TGCAGCGTCGCTTCGACAGCCTACGAGCAGTACTTC. It codes for CSVASTAYEQYF.

This chain connects TRBV10-2 to TRBJ2-3; 9 bases map to TRBD2. Germline trimming cut 6 bases from V and 1 base from J; bases unmatched to any gene: 14. This CDR3 has 18 amino acids. The germline V gene encodes CDR1 WSHSY and CDR2 SAAADI. The CDR3 DNA reads TGCGCCAGCAGCCCCTATATCGCGGCGGGGGGGGGCACAGATACGCAGTATTTT. It is translated as CASSPYIAAGGGTDTQYF.

V usage is TRBV6-5 and J usage is TRBJ2-1, with 7 bases matching TRBD2. Trimming took 4 bases from V and 11 from J; bases not matched to a gene: 8. The CDR3 sequence is 13 residues long. Germline-derived CDR1 and CDR2 are MNHEY and SVGAGI. CDR3 nucleotides: TGTGCCAGCAGTTCTATGCGGGAGACAAAGCAGTTCTTC. Translating gives CASSSMRETKQFF.

The genes are TRBV5-1 and TRBJ1-1; TRBD1 matches 8 bases. Per germline, CDR1 SGHRS and CDR2 YFSETQ. The CDR3 totals 17 residues. J lost 4 bases, V lost 3 bases, and 14 bases had no gene match. CDR3 sequence reads: CASSYTGGPGVGTEAFF. CDR3 nucleotides: TGCGCCAGCAGCTACACAGGGGGGCCCGGGGTGGGCACTGAAGCTTTCTTT.

V and J are TRBV28 and TRBJ1-2; 8 bases are a match to TRBD1. The germline V gene encodes CDR1 MDHEN and CDR2 SYDVKM. V lost 6 bases and J lost 6; bases outside the gene matches: 6. This CDR3 comprises 13 residues. For the CDR3, the DNA is TGTGCCAGCAGACCGACAGGGGTTGATGGCTACACCTTC. Its protein is CASRPTGVDGYTF.

The chain recombines TRBV11-3 with TRBJ1-1; D perhaps matches TRBD1 (5 bases). V gave up 5 bases and J gave up 5 bases, with 9 bases separating them. The CDR3 totals 12 residues. Germline CDR1 and CDR2: SGHNT and YENEEA. CDR3 DNA: TGTGCCAGCAGCGGACGGGGGACTGAAGCTTTCTTT. Its translation is CASSGRGTEAFF.

The chain combines TRBV6-2 or TRBV6-3 with TRBJ2-4, with unresolved D. Trimming cost V 3 bases and J 7 bases, with 10 bases left between them. Germline V CDR1 and CDR2: MNHEY, SVGEGT. The CDR3 extends over 13 amino acids. The CDR3 DNA reads TGTGCCAGCAGTTATATAAGCCGGAACATTCAGTACTTC. This translates into CASSYISRNIQYF.

The chain uses TRBV28 and TRBJ1-1, with 7 bases lining up with TRBD1. V lost 5 bases to trimming and J lost 3 bases; unmatched junction nucleotides: 12. The CDR3 has 16 residues. Germline V gene data show CDR1 as MDHEN and CDR2 as SYDVKM. CDR3 residues: CASSQRVDRADTEAFF. CDR3 DNA: TGTGCCAGCAGTCAAAGAGTAGACAGGGCGGACACTGAAGCTTTCTTT.

The gene calls are TRBV5-1 and TRBJ2-2, with 7 bases that match TRBD2. V lost 0 bases to trimming and J lost 5 bases; unmatched junction nucleotides: 4. The CDR3 loop spans 15 amino acids. Germline assignment: CDR1 SGHRS and CDR2 YFSETQ. The CDR3 region is CASSLALADTGELFF. In nucleotides, the CDR3 is TGCGCCAGCAGCTTGGCCCTAGCGGATACCGGGGAGCTGTTTTTT.

The chain joins TRBV4-3 to TRBJ2-5; 8 bases match TRBD1. Germline CDR1 and CDR2: LGHNA and YSLEER. The CDR3 runs to 15 residues. Trimming cost V 0 bases and J 5 bases; bases outside gene matches: 5. The CDR3 DNA reads TGCGCCAGCAGCCAAGAAGCCAGGGGGCCGGAGACCCAGTACTTC. This encodes CASSQEARGPETQYF.

This clone has a count of ten or more. The chain combines TRBV5-6 with TRBJ2-3; TRBD2 matches at 8 bases. Germline V gene lookup returns CDR1 SGHDT and CDR2 YYEEEE. With V trimmed by 5 bases and J by 0 bases, 5 bases remained unmatched. The CDR3 loop spans 15 amino acids. CDR3 sequence (DNA): TGTGCCAGCAGTGCTGGACTAGCCAGCACAGATACGCAGTATTTT. Translating gives CASSAGLASTDTQYF.

This clone was seen just once. V is TRBV5-4 and J is TRBJ2-1, with 7 bases aligning to TRBD1. The CDR3 spans 15 residues. The J segment lost 5 bases and the V segment lost 4 bases, leaving 9 bases of the junction unmatched. The germline V gene encodes CDR1 SGHNT and CDR2 YYREEE (reference sequence). CDR3 nucleotide sequence: TGTGCCAGCAGCACGAGAGACAGGGTCCACAATGAGCAGTTCTTC. It yields the protein CASSTRDRVHNEQFF.

The V gene is TRBV6-1, the J gene TRBJ2-3; the D gene is possibly TRBD1 (6 bases). This CDR3 has 14 amino acids. Trimming took 3 bases from V and 2 from J, leaving 9 bases between them. CDR1 and CDR2 from the germline V gene are MNHNS and SASEGT. The CDR3 bases are TGTGCCAGCAGTGACGGACAGCCCACAGATACGCAGTATTTT. This translates into CASSDGQPTDTQYF.

The chain carries TRBV20-1 and TRBJ2-7; 8 bases fit TRBD2. The CDR3 sequence is 13 residues long. From germline, CDR1 is DFQATT and CDR2 SNEGSKA (reference sequence). The trim removed 3 bases at V and 6 bases at J, leaving 7 bases unmatched. The CDR3 reads CSASTGLGPEQYF. CDR3 DNA: TGCAGTGCTAGTACGGGACTAGGACCCGAGCAGTACTTC.

The chain couples TRBV21-1 to TRBJ1-1; the DNA was not used to check the table's D call, TRBD1. TRBV21-1 is labeled a pseudogene. The CDR3 length is 16 residues. CDR3 nucleotides: TGTGCCAGCAGCAAATGGGTGCGCCAGGGGTACACTGAAGCTTTCTTT. Protein product: CASSKWVRQGYTEAFF.

V gene TRBV2 combines with J gene TRBJ2-2, with 7 nucleotides matching TRBD2. V lost 4 bases, J lost 7 bases, and 9 bases stayed unmatched. The CDR3 extends over 15 amino acids. Germline V gene sequence: CDR1 SNHLY, CDR2 FYNNEI. CDR3: CASSVQGGSGGELFF. The CDR3 nucleotides read TGTGCCAGCAGTGTTCAGGGAGGGTCAGGCGGGGAGCTGTTTTTT.

V and J are TRBV28 and TRBJ1-3; D perhaps matches TRBD1 (6 bases). The germline CDR1 and CDR2 sequences are MDHEN and SYDVKM. This CDR3 is built from 14 residues. The V end lost 10 bases, the J end lost 1 base, and 14 bases lay between the germline ends. CDR3 in DNA: TGTGCCACCGTAGGGGGGGGATCTGGAAACACCATATATTTT. Translated: CATVGGGSGNTIYF.

This clone was recorded a few times. The J gene is TRBJ1-5, the V gene TRBV19, with TRBD1 matching over 12 bases. V lost 7 bases and J lost 6; bases outside the gene matches: 7. Germline CDR1 reads LNHDA; CDR2 reads SQIVND (reference sequence). The CDR3 runs 15 residues. In DNA form, the CDR3 reads TGTGCCAGTAACACCGGGACAGGGGGCGTTCAGCCCCAGCATTTT. This sequence encodes CASNTGTGGVQPQHF.

The J gene is TRBJ2-7, the V gene TRBV5-7; 8 bases map to TRBD1. TRBV5-7 is annotated as an ORF whose role is uncertain. V dropped 1 base and J dropped 0; count of bases not matched to a gene: 6. The CDR3 has 16 residues. The CDR3 nucleotides are TGTGCCAGCAGCTTGAAAAGGACAGGGAGCTCCTACGAGCAGTACTTC. Translation gives CASSLKRTGSSYEQYF.

The chain has TRBV30 and TRBJ2-7; TRBD1 aligns across 9 bases. The CDR3 is made up of 15 amino acids. Trimming cost V 1 base and J 3 bases; bases outside gene matches: 7. Germline CDR1 reads GTSNPN; CDR2 reads SVGIG (reference sequence). The CDR3 nucleotides are TGTGCCTGGAGTGCAGGGACAGGGCGCATCTACGAGCAGTACTTC. Protein sequence: CAWSAGTGRIYEQYF.

The V gene is TRBV4-3, the J gene TRBJ1-5, with TRBD1 identical over 7 bases. The V gene's germline CDR1 is LGHNA and CDR2 YSLEER. With 5 bases clipped from V and 5 bases from J, the junction kept 9 bases outside the gene matches. The CDR3 runs 15 residues. The CDR3 coding sequence is TGCGCCAGCAGCGCCCACAGGGGCACGGATCAGCCCCAGCATTTT. This gives the protein CASSAHRGTDQPQHF.